This T cell receptor (beta chain) was found in a study of shared clonotypes between healthy human individuals. Deep-level settings were used for running the assay. TCRdb's copy holds only in-frame clones and misses some; the assay was immunoSEQ multiplex PCR. The sample holds about 1 million clones, about 77% seen once. The CDR3 consists of 16 residues. From germline, CDR1 is SGHVS and CDR2 FQNEAQ. Germline trimming cut 2 bases from V and 5 bases from J; bases unmatched to any gene: 6. The chain recombines TRBV7-8 with TRBJ2-1, with 10 bases identical to TRBD2. This TCR was recovered from a man between 18 and 35 years old in good health. Sequencing used memory CD4+ T cells sorted from blood. Subset noted: CD45RA-negative fraction. The CDR3 spells CASSLRAGGPNNEQFF. CDR3 in DNA: TGTGCCAGCAGCTTAAGAGCGGGGGGGCCCAACAATGAGCAGTTCTTC.